Following are 24 T cell receptor beta chains from one sample sequenced in a study of shared clonotypes between healthy human individuals. The assay was immunoSEQ multiplex PCR, and TCRdb's table has in-frame clones only and misses some. This repertoire shows 2 million to 2.5 million clones, roughly 95% found once; its top ten account for 0.1% to 0.15%. Sequences were obtained from naive CD4+ T cells sorted from blood. Subset denoted: CD45RA+ positively selected. The receptor source for this set is a man younger than 30 in good health.

This clone turned up a few times. The V call is TRBV6-5, the J call TRBJ1-2; D not resolved. The germline V gene encodes CDR1 MNHEY and CDR2 SVGAGI. CDR3 length: 15 residues. Trimming left V 7 bases short and J 7 bases short, with 22 bases between. This chain's CDR3 is CASTSAYGQLVGYTF. In nucleotides, the CDR3 is TGTGCCAGCACCTCTGCATATGGGCAGCTCGTTGGCTACACCTTC.

The V gene is TRBV7-9, the J gene TRBJ2-6; D unresolved. Trimming pared 1 base from V and 4 bases from J, leaving 17 bases between. CDR1 SEHNR and CDR2 FQNEAQ come from the germline V gene (reference sequence). The CDR3 has 18 amino acids. CDR3 in amino acids: CASSLVPSLNTGANVLTF. CDR3 nucleotide sequence: TGTGCCAGCAGCTTAGTACCTTCCCTGAACACGGGGGCCAACGTCCTGACTTTC.

With regard to this clone: This sample also contains other DNA sequences that code for the same CDR3. The CDR3 coding sequence is TGTGCCAGCTCACCGCTAGCGGGGACGAACACCGGGGAGCTGTTTTTT. It codes for CASSPLAGTNTGELFF. The chain carries TRBV18 and TRBJ2-2; 9 bases are shared with TRBD2. The CDR3 runs 16 residues. Germline V gives CDR1 KGHSH, CDR2 LQKENI. Losses at the gene ends were 3 bases for V and 0 bases for J; bases not matched to a gene: 2.

V and J are TRBV6-1 and TRBJ2-5, with 7 bases lining up with TRBD2. CDR3 length: 14 residues. The V and J ends lost 6 bases and 4 bases, in that order; junction bases with no gene match: 8. The V gene's germline CDR1 is MNHNS and CDR2 SASEGT. The CDR3 bases are TGTGCCAGCAGCTGGCGGGGGAGGGGAGAGACCCAGTACTTC. Protein sequence: CASSWRGRGETQYF.

The chain uses TRBV18 and TRBJ2-2; D call uncertain. CDR1 and CDR2 (germline): KGHSH, LQKENI. The ends were cut back, 1 base at V and 5 bases at J, with 11 bases in the middle. The CDR3 contains 15 residues. Here the CDR3 reads CASSPRLSETGELFF. Here the CDR3 DNA reads TGTGCCAGCTCACCACGGCTCAGTGAAACCGGGGAGCTGTTTTTT.

The rearrangement links TRBV7-8 to TRBJ2-1; 9 bases match TRBD2. Germline CDR1 reads SGHVS; CDR2 reads FQNEAQ. V shed 8 bases and J 9 bases; nucleotides not matched to a gene: 14. The CDR3 spans 15 residues. The CDR3 region is CASLPGVAGVGEQFF. CDR3 sequence (DNA): TGTGCCAGCCTTCCGGGGGTAGCGGGAGTGGGTGAGCAGTTCTTC.

The V and J genes are TRBV29-1 and TRBJ2-7; unclear D gene. The CDR3 is 14 residues long. The V end lost 4 bases, the J end lost 3 bases, and 16 bases lay between the germline ends. Germline V gene sequence: CDR1 SQVTM, CDR2 ANQGSEA. The CDR3 sequence: CSVVWHGFFYEQYF. Here the CDR3 DNA reads TGCAGCGTTGTGTGGCATGGGTTCTTCTACGAGCAGTACTTC.

The rearrangement links TRBV7-8 to TRBJ2-7; 9 bases align to TRBD1. CDR3 length: 14 amino acids. CDR1 SGHVS and CDR2 FQNEAQ come from the germline V gene. Trimming cost V 5 bases and J 7 bases; bases outside gene matches: 9. The CDR3 here is CASSHGDRVGEQYF. The CDR3 bases are TGTGCCAGCAGCCATGGGGACAGGGTCGGTGAGCAGTACTTC.

This chain uses TRBV11-2 with TRBJ1-3; tentatively, D is TRBD1 (6 bases). The CDR3 is made up of 15 amino acids. Trimming removed 5 bases at V and 10 bases at J, with 21 bases between. Per the germline V gene, CDR1 is SGHAT and CDR2 is FQNNGV. The CDR3 DNA reads as TGTGCCAGCAGCCCTTTCAGGGGCAAGGAAATTACCATATATTTT. Its translation: CASSPFRGKEITIYF.

The genes are TRBV7-9 and TRBJ2-1; 12 bases are a match to TRBD2. CDR1 SEHNR and CDR2 FQNEAQ come from the germline V gene (reference sequence). The J segment lost 2 bases and the V segment lost 8 bases, leaving 4 bases of the junction unmatched. The CDR3 consists of 15 residues. In nucleotides, the CDR3 is TGTGCCAGCCTCTGGACTAGCGGGACCTACAATGAGCAGTTCTTC. Amino acid sequence: CASLWTSGTYNEQFF.

The chain has TRBV10-1 and TRBJ2-1, with 11 positions matching TRBD2. CDR3 length: 13 amino acids. Germline CDR1 is WNHNN and CDR2 is SYGVQD (reference sequence). Trimming took 6 bases from V and 13 from J; bases not matched to a gene: 8. The CDR3 DNA reads as TGCGCCAGCAGCGCGACTAGCGGGGAGCCCCAGTTCTTC. This translates into CASSATSGEPQFF.

V and J are TRBV28 and TRBJ1-2; D is possibly TRBD1 (6 bases). Trimming left V 1 base short and J 5 bases short, with 17 bases between. Germline V lookup: CDR1 MDHEN, CDR2 SYDVKM. CDR3 length: 16 residues. CDR3 residues: CASSLLAGTKGYGYTF. DNA of the CDR3: TGTGCCAGCAGTTTATTAGCCGGGACAAAAGGTTATGGCTACACCTTC.

As regards this clone: Other DNA sequences in the same sample also yield this CDR3. The gene calls are TRBV7-2 and TRBJ2-7; either TRBD1 or TRBD2 may fit D (5 bases each). The CDR3 length is 14 residues. The germline V gene has CDR1 SGHTA and CDR2 FQGNSA. V gave up 4 bases and J gave up 2 bases, with 12 bases separating them. CDR3 protein: CASSSGTTPYEQYF. DNA of the CDR3: TGTGCCAGCAGCTCCGGGACCACCCCCTACGAGCAGTACTTC.

The rearrangement links TRBV19 to TRBJ2-7; D may be TRBD1 (6 bases). The V end lost 3 bases, the J end lost 5 bases, and 14 bases lay between the germline ends. Germline loops: CDR1 LNHDA, CDR2 SQIVND (reference sequence). This CDR3 spans 14 amino acids. CDR3 loop: CASSIIRDNNEQYF. CDR3 nucleotide sequence: TGTGCCAGTAGTATTATTCGGGACAACAACGAGCAGTACTTC.

The genes are TRBV29-1 and TRBJ2-5; the D gene is possibly TRBD2 (6 bases). The CDR3 totals 12 residues. Germline values: CDR1 SQVTM, CDR2 ANQGSEA. V was clipped by 7 bases and J by 5 bases, with 14 bases between them. This CDR3 reads CSAGTPGETQYF. Here the CDR3 DNA reads TGCAGCGCCGGGACTCCAGGGGAGACCCAGTACTTC.

This chain uses TRBV5-1 with TRBJ1-1, with 8 positions matching TRBD1. Germline lookup yields CDR1 SGHRS and CDR2 YFSETQ. The CDR3 is 15 amino acids. The trim removed 4 bases at V and 5 bases at J, leaving 10 bases unmatched. The CDR3 DNA reads as TGCGCCAGCAGCAGAGACTCAGGGGGCGGAACTGAAGCTTTCTTT. As protein: CASSRDSGGGTEAFF.

This sequence joins TRBV9 and TRBJ2-3; the D gene is possibly TRBD2 (5 bases). CDR3 length: 14 amino acids. The V end was cut by 0 bases, the J end by 6 bases, with 11 bases between. The germline V gene has CDR1 SGDLS and CDR2 YYNGEE. The CDR3 here is CASSVAPGLDTQYF. The CDR3 nucleotides are TGTGCCAGCAGCGTAGCACCGGGGTTGGATACGCAGTATTTT.

As regards this clone: Other nucleotide sequences from this sample produce the same CDR3. The chain couples TRBV20-1 to TRBJ2-3; D gene ambiguous. Trimming shortened V by 6 bases and J by 5 bases, and 6 bases separated the two germline ends. Germline V gene data show CDR1 as DFQATT and CDR2 as SNEGSKA (reference sequence). The CDR3 has 10 amino acids. The CDR3 DNA sequence: TGCAGTGCCCGAGGAGATACGCAGTATTTT. It encodes CSARGDTQYF.

This sequence joins TRBV29-1 and TRBJ2-3; tentatively, D is TRBD2 (6 bases). The CDR3 extends over 14 amino acids. V was trimmed by 3 bases and J by 5 bases, leaving 15 bases between them. Germline V gene data show CDR1 as SQVTM and CDR2 as ANQGSEA. CDR3 in amino acids: CSVEGGRRGDTQYF. The CDR3 DNA reads TGCAGCGTTGAGGGTGGGAGGCGGGGAGATACGCAGTATTTT.

The chain has TRBV29-1 and TRBJ2-7; 7 positions agree with TRBD1. The CDR3 has 12 amino acids. CDR1 and CDR2 from the germline V gene are SQVTM and ANQGSEA. Losses at the gene ends were 3 bases for V and 5 bases for J; bases not matched to a gene: 4. The CDR3 sequence is CSVEETGHEQYF. In DNA form, the CDR3 reads TGCAGCGTTGAGGAGACAGGGCACGAGCAGTACTTC.

The chain uses TRBV15 and TRBJ2-2, with D unclear. The germline V gene encodes CDR1 LNHNV and CDR2 YYDKDF (reference sequence). Trimming cost V 2 bases and J 4 bases, with 5 bases left between them. The CDR3 totals 13 residues. CDR3 DNA: TGTGCCACCAGCAGATACGGCACCGGGGAGCTGTTTTTT. Its translation: CATSRYGTGELFF.

The chain couples TRBV6-1 to TRBJ2-3; 8 bases align to TRBD1. Germline CDR1 MNHNS, CDR2 SASEGT. The J segment lost 4 bases and the V segment lost 6 bases, leaving 3 bases of the junction unmatched. There are 13 residues in the CDR3. The chain's CDR3 is CASRWTGPDTQYF. The CDR3 DNA follows: TGTGCCAGCAGATGGACAGGGCCAGATACGCAGTATTTT.

V usage is TRBV6-5 and J usage is TRBJ2-7; 7 bases align to TRBD1. With V trimmed by 7 bases and J by 4 bases, 1 base remained unmatched. There are 11 residues in the CDR3. Germline assignment: CDR1 MNHEY and CDR2 SVGAGI. In nucleotides, the CDR3 is TGTGCCAGCACACAGGGGTACGAGCAGTACTTC. It is translated as CASTQGYEQYF.

The chain has TRBV30 and TRBJ1-5, with D tentatively TRBD1 (6 bases). Germline CDR1 reads GTSNPN; CDR2 reads SVGIG (reference sequence). The CDR3 contains 13 residues. V lost 5 bases and J 11 bases, leaving 19 bases between the germline ends. Here the CDR3 DNA reads TGTGCCTGGGCCCCCGGGGGGCCGGGGTCCCAGCATTTT. Its translation: CAWAPGGPGSQHF. The entire variable domain, with the rest obtained from reference TRBV30 and TRBJ1-5, is as follows: SQTIHQWPATLVQPVGSPLSLECTVEGTSNPNLYWYRQAAGRGLQLLFYSVGIGQISSEVPQNLSASRPQDRQFILSSKKLLLSDSGFYLCAWAPGGPGSQHFGDGTRLSIL.